The entry that follows covers one T cell receptor beta chain sequence. Its cognate antigen is unknown. Trimming removed 8 bases from V and 7 bases from J, with 20 bases in between. This CDR3 region has 14 residues. Germline V gives CDR1 MNHEY, CDR2 SMNVEV (reference sequence). According to the study, TCR beta libraries were built with iRepertoire HTBI primers and CDR3-region Arm-PCR. TCRdb recomputed calls from the multiplex PCR reads with MiXCR, one row per CDR3 protein. This table has approximately 210,000 distinct CDR3 sequences, around 16% appearing once. This entry comes from a study of regulatory T cells in long-lasting Graves disease. General study results and limits: TRBV28, TRBJ1-2 and TRBJ2-5 emerged as the favored segments in persistent disease.

The time point here: newly diagnosed GD, antithyroid drugs for less than 3 months. Generation of the TCR library employed RNA extracted from PBMCs. Doctors identified Graves' disease using the American Thyroid Association guidelines. This sequence joins TRBV27 and TRBJ1-1; D is perhaps TRBD1 (6 bases). This specimen consisted of peripheral blood mononuclear cells (PBMCs), obtained at new diagnosis, from a patient treated with antithyroid drugs. The receptor's source is a female donor with Graves disease. The CDR3 nucleotides are TGTGCCAGCTGGGACCCGGGGGGGGCAAGTGAAGCTTTCTTT. This translates into CASWDPGGASEAFF.